What follows are 21 T cell receptor beta chains derived from one specimen sequenced in a study of regulatory T cells in long-lasting Graves disease. Specified time point: newly diagnosed GD, antithyroid drugs for less than 3 months. Extracted PBMC RNA gave rise to the TCR library. Investigators prepared the TCR beta libraries by applying iRepertoire HTBI primers and Arm-PCR of CDR3 regions. TCRdb independently ran MiXCR on the multiplex PCR reads; one entry per CDR3 protein. This sample has 250,000 or so distinct CDR3 sequences, with around a sixth found just once. This same sample was also part of a study on T cells in Graves' hyperthyroidism and ophthalmopathy.

The sample consisted of peripheral blood mononuclear cells (PBMCs), taken at new diagnosis, from a patient treated with antithyroid drugs. The source is a woman between 25 and 40 years old with Graves disease.

This clonotype turned up a few times. Given a much more abundant clone one base away, this may be a read error. The chain combines TRBV12-3 or TRBV12-4 with TRBJ2-7, with TRBD1 matching 11 bases. This CDR3 comprises 14 residues. CDR3 nucleotide sequence: TGTGCCAGCAGTTTTGGGGACAGGGGGTACGAGCAGGACTTC. Its protein is CASSFGDRGYEQDF.

This chain joins TRBV27 and TRBJ2-1, with a weak D call TRBD1 (6 bases). Germline-derived CDR1 and CDR2 are MNHEY and SMNVEV (reference sequence). The CDR3 is 15 amino acids. Trimming took 4 bases from V and 9 from J, leaving 19 bases between them. CDR3 sequence: CASSSWDTRDGEQFF. As DNA, the CDR3 is TGTGCCAGCAGTTCGTGGGACACCAGAGATGGTGAGCAGTTCTTC.

In its sample, this clonotype was seen a few times. The V call is TRBV5-5, the J call TRBJ1-5; 7 bases map to TRBD1. CDR1 is SGHKS, CDR2 YYEKEE, per germline (reference sequence). This CDR3 region has 16 residues. V lost 2 bases, J lost 3 bases, and 8 bases stayed unmatched. In DNA form, the CDR3 reads TGTGCCAGCAGCTTTATGTCTAGGGGGCACAATCAGCCCCAGCATTTT. The encoded protein is CASSFMSRGHNQPQHF.

This clonotype was counted at least ten times. The chain couples TRBV5-1 to TRBJ2-3; D may be TRBD2 (5 bases). The CDR3 sequence is 15 residues long. Trimming shortened V by 6 bases and J by 1 base, and 15 bases separated the two germline ends. Per germline, CDR1 SGHRS and CDR2 YFSETQ. CDR3 nucleotides: TGCGCCAGCATGTCCAGCGGTTCCCGCACAGATACGCAGTATTTT. It yields the protein CASMSSGSRTDTQYF.

This clonotype was detected only once. A much more abundant neighbour one base away suggests this may be a read error. The V and J genes are TRBV7-2 and TRBJ2-1; D is unresolved. Germline CDR1 is SGHTA and CDR2 is FQGNSA. CDR3 length: 12 amino acids. In DNA form, the CDR3 reads TGTGTCAGCACGAACCTCTACAATGAGCAGTTCTTC. This codes for CVSTNLYNEQFF.

This clonotype was found many times. The rearrangement joins TRBV20-1 to TRBJ1-2; possibly TRBD1 for D (6 bases). V dropped 5 bases and J dropped 5 bases, with 12 bases sitting between them. Germline V gives CDR1 DFQATT, CDR2 SNEGSKA (reference sequence). This CDR3 comprises 12 residues. This CDR3 is CSADGGKYGYTF. The CDR3 bases are TGCAGTGCTGACGGGGGCAAGTATGGCTACACCTTC.

The table lists this clonotype with a few counts. The CDR3 DNA reads as TGTGCCAGTCGAGACAGGGGTCGCACTGAAGCTTTCTTT. It translates to CASRDRGRTEAFF. This sequence joins TRBV19 and TRBJ1-1, with TRBD1 matching over 8 bases. Germline V lookup: CDR1 LNHDA, CDR2 SQIVND (reference sequence). With V trimmed by 8 bases and J by 4 bases, 6 bases remained unmatched. The CDR3 has 13 residues.

This clonotype was counted many times. The gene calls are TRBV7-2 and TRBJ1-5; no firm D call. The CDR3 contains 12 residues. Between the trimmed V and J ends, which lost 5 bases and 5 bases, there was a span of 7 bases. The V gene's germline CDR1 is SGHTA and CDR2 FQGNSA. In DNA form, the CDR3 reads TGTGCCAGCAGCCCATTCGATCAGCCCCAGCATTTT. Protein: CASSPFDQPQHF. Full variable domain (outside the CDR3, taken from reference TRBV7-2 and TRBJ1-5): GAGVSQSPSNKVTEKGKDVELRCDPISGHTALYWYRQSLGQGLEFLIYFQGNSAPDKSGLPSDRFSAERTGGSVSTLTIQRTQQEDSAVYLCASSPFDQPQHFGDGTRLSIL.

This clonotype was seen repeatedly, ten times or more. This chain uses TRBV20-1 with TRBJ2-5; D is possibly TRBD2 (6 bases). This CDR3 has 14 residues. Per the germline V gene, CDR1 is DFQATT and CDR2 is SNEGSKA (reference sequence). V lost 0 bases and J 9 bases, leaving 17 bases between the germline ends. The CDR3: CSARDYGGVGAQYF. The CDR3 DNA sequence: TGCAGTGCTAGAGATTACGGAGGGGTAGGGGCCCAGTACTTC.

This chain links TRBV3-1 with TRBJ2-2, with 9 bases matching TRBD1. This CDR3 has 15 residues. J gave up 8 bases and V 1 base, and 5 bases lay outside the gene matches. Germline loops: CDR1 LGHDT, CDR2 YNNKEL (reference sequence). The chain's CDR3 is CASSQGTGDLGELFF. CDR3 coding DNA: TGTGCCAGCAGCCAAGGGACAGGGGATCTGGGGGAGCTGTTTTTT.

The chain couples TRBV7-9 to TRBJ2-1; 13 bases agree with TRBD2. V gave up 5 bases and J gave up 10 bases; unmatched junction bases: 8. CDR1 and CDR2 from the germline V gene are SEHNR and FQNEAQ (reference sequence). This CDR3 is built from 15 residues. CDR3 protein: CASSERLAGGQEQFF. In DNA, the CDR3 is TGTGCCAGCAGCGAAAGACTAGCGGGGGGTCAGGAGCAGTTCTTC.

This clonotype was observed at least ten times. V and J are TRBV20-1 and TRBJ2-7; D might be TRBD2 (6 bases). Trimming removed 0 bases from V and 6 bases from J, with 15 bases in between. Germline V lookup: CDR1 DFQATT, CDR2 SNEGSKA (reference sequence). CDR3 length: 14 residues. The CDR3 bases are TGCAGTGCTAGAGAAGGGGACTGGCGGCGCGAGCAGTACTTC. It yields the protein CSAREGDWRREQYF.

This clonotype has only a few counts. With a much larger clone just one base away, this may be a read error. It is likely a read error, because the conserved phenylalanine at the end of the CDR3 is missing. The chain is built from TRBV2 and TRBJ2-5, with 12 bases lining up with TRBD2. The J segment lost 5 bases and the V segment lost 6 bases, leaving 7 bases of the junction unmatched. Germline V gene sequence: CDR1 SNHLY, CDR2 FYNNEI. This CDR3 spans 15 amino acids. CDR3 region: CASRLTSGGGETQYS. The CDR3 DNA follows: TGTGCCAGCAGATTGACTAGCGGGGGCGGGGAGACCCAGTACTCC.

CDR3 in DNA: TGTGCCAGCAGGACTACCCCTTCCGGGACCATCGGGTACGAGCAGTACTTC. Encoded protein: CASRTTPSGTIGYEQYF. The chain is built from TRBV2 and TRBJ2-7; either TRBD1 or TRBD2 may fit D (5 bases each). The ends were cut back, 6 bases at V and 4 bases at J, with 25 bases in the middle. The CDR3 is made up of 17 amino acids. Germline V gene sequence: CDR1 SNHLY, CDR2 FYNNEI.

Comments on this clonotype: Just one base apart from a much larger clone, this may be a read error. CDR3: CASSLWGQGSTEAFF. CDR3 bases: TGTGCCAGCAGTTTATGGGGACAGGGGAGCACTGAAGCTTTCTTT. The genes are TRBV27 and TRBJ1-1; TRBD1 matches 10 bases. The CDR3 spans 15 residues. The ends lost 1 base at V and 4 bases at J; junction bases unmatched: 3. Per the germline V gene, CDR1 is MNHEY and CDR2 is SMNVEV (reference sequence).

This clonotype was counted ten times or more. V usage is TRBV18 and J usage is TRBJ1-3; D uncertain. V was trimmed by 3 bases and J by 0 bases, leaving 6 bases between them. The germline gives CDR1 KGHSH, CDR2 LQKENI. The CDR3 is 14 residues long. CDR3 sequence reads: CASSPADSGNTIYF. In DNA, the CDR3 is TGTGCCAGCTCACCGGCAGACTCTGGAAACACCATATATTTT.

This clonotype was observed at least ten times. CDR3 DNA sequence: TGCGCCAGCAGCTTTGGGCAGGGGGGTAACTATGGCTACACCTTC. Protein product: CASSFGQGGNYGYTF. The J gene is TRBJ1-2, the V gene TRBV5-1; TRBD1 aligns across 7 bases. V was clipped by 2 bases and J by 1 base; unmatched bases: 5. This CDR3 comprises 15 residues. Per the germline V gene, CDR1 is SGHRS and CDR2 is YFSETQ.

Turning to this clonotype: Since a much larger clone is just one base distant, this may be a read error. The chain links TRBV6-1 to TRBJ2-5; either TRBD1 or TRBD2 may fit D (6 bases each). Germline V gene sequence: CDR1 MNHNS, CDR2 SASEGT. The V and J ends lost 4 bases and 11 bases respectively, with 23 bases between them. This CDR3 has 15 residues. The CDR3 region is CASSVRGGLGNEQYF. CDR3 bases: TGTGCCAGCAGTGTCAGGGGAGGACTTGGCAATGAGCAGTACTTC.

This clonotype was seen at least ten times. The gene calls are TRBV9 and TRBJ2-3; the match to TRBD2 covers 8 bases. V dropped 0 bases and J dropped 1; count of bases not matched to a gene: 7. This CDR3 region has 17 residues. Per the germline V gene, CDR1 is SGDLS and CDR2 is YYNGEE. CDR3 region: CASSVETRAGGTDTQYF. The DNA for the CDR3 is TGTGCCAGCAGCGTAGAAACCAGAGCGGGGGGCACAGATACGCAGTATTTT.

This clonotype was detected many times. The chain employs TRBV7-2 and TRBJ2-5, with no clear D. The CDR3 extends over 12 amino acids. Per germline, CDR1 SGHTA and CDR2 FQGNSA. Trimming cost V 2 bases and J 6 bases, with 7 bases left between them. The CDR3 reads CASSLIAKTQYF. CDR3 nucleotides: TGTGCCAGCAGCTTAATAGCTAAGACCCAGTACTTC. Supplemented by reference TRBV7-2 and TRBJ2-5, the full variable domain reads GAGVSQSPSNKVTEKGKDVELRCDPISGHTALYWYRQSLGQGLEFLIYFQGNSAPDKSGLPSDRFSAERTGGSVSTLTIQRTQQEDSAVYLCASSLIAKTQYFGPGTRLLVL.

As concerns this clonotype: Only one base separates this from a far larger clonotype, so it likely reflects a read error. CDR3 bases: TGCGCCAGCAGCTTGCGCTCGACAGGGGACACTGAAGCTTTCTTT. Amino acid sequence: CASSLRSTGDTEAFF. The J gene is TRBJ1-1, the V gene TRBV7-8; 8 nucleotides line up with TRBD1. This CDR3 is 15 amino acids long. Germline V lookup: CDR1 SGHVS, CDR2 FQNEAQ.